One and the same sample provided the 11 T cell receptor beta chains below, sequenced in a study of blood T cell repertoires in COVID-19. Sequencing was performed with immunoSEQ multiplex PCR; in TCRdb, only in-frame clones are kept and a portion is missing. The top ten clones hold around 1.6% of a sample with over 90,000 clones, around nine tenths of them seen once. Sequenced input: peripheral blood. These receptors were collected from an elderly man with acute or convalescent COVID-19.

This chain links TRBV5-4 with TRBJ2-5, with 8 bases that match TRBD1. Unmatched junction bases numbered 7, after V lost 3 bases and J lost 0 bases. The CDR3 extends over 16 amino acids. Germline assignment: CDR1 SGHNT and CDR2 YYREEE (reference sequence). The chain's CDR3 is CASSSRDRIYQETQYF. The CDR3 coding sequence is TGTGCCAGCAGCTCCCGGGACAGGATATACCAAGAGACCCAGTACTTC.

The J gene is TRBJ1-4, the V gene TRBV19; D possibly corresponds to TRBD1 (6 bases). This CDR3 has 16 amino acids. V lost 3 bases and J 0 bases, leaving 11 bases between the germline ends. Germline CDR1 LNHDA, CDR2 SQIVND (reference sequence). The CDR3 nucleotides read TGTGCCAGTAGTATTGGTGACAGGTCAACTAATGAAAAACTGTTTTTT. The encoded protein is CASSIGDRSTNEKLFF. Combining the CDR3 with reference TRBV19 and TRBJ1-4 gives the whole variable domain DGGITQSPKYLFRKEGQNVTLSCEQNLNHDAMYWYRQDPGQGLRLIYYSQIVNDFQKGDIAEGYSVSREKKESFPLTVTSAQKNPTAFYLCASSIGDRSTNEKLFFGSGTQLSVL.

V and J are TRBV7-9 and TRBJ2-1; 11 nucleotides line up with TRBD2. CDR1 is SEHNR, CDR2 FQNEAQ, per germline (reference sequence). J gave up 3 bases and V 8 bases, and 3 bases lay outside the gene matches. The CDR3 covers 14 residues. The CDR3 reads CASGGTSGYNEQFF. CDR3 sequence (DNA): TGTGCCAGCGGGGGGACTAGCGGCTACAATGAGCAGTTCTTC.

The chain has TRBV7-9 and TRBJ2-1, with 14 bases that match TRBD2. CDR1 SEHNR and CDR2 FQNEAQ come from the germline V gene (reference sequence). The CDR3 extends over 15 amino acids. The V gene end was trimmed by 3 bases and the J gene end by 9 bases; junction bases not matched to a gene: 4. CDR3 sequence: CASSFIGLAGGEQFF. The DNA of the CDR3 is TGTGCCAGCAGCTTCATCGGACTAGCGGGGGGTGAGCAGTTCTTC.

The chain recombines TRBV2 with TRBJ1-4, with a possible D match to TRBD1 (5 bases). The V gene lost 3 bases and the J gene lost 13 bases, with 12 bases spanning the gap. The CDR3 contains 12 residues. Germline V gene data show CDR1 as SNHLY and CDR2 as FYNNEI. CDR3 bases: TGTGCCAGCAGTGAGGGGGGGAGAGGACTGTTTTTT. It specifies CASSEGGRGLFF.

CDR3 amino acids: CSARLAGGPYEQYF. The CDR3 nucleotides read TGCAGCGCTAGACTAGCGGGAGGACCCTACGAGCAGTACTTC. The V gene is TRBV29-1, the J gene TRBJ2-7; TRBD2 agrees at 13 bases. Germline trimming cut 7 bases from V and 2 bases from J; bases unmatched to any gene: 5. Germline loops: CDR1 SQVTM, CDR2 ANQGSEA. There are 14 residues in the CDR3.

This clone was detected once. The chain links TRBV19 to TRBJ2-1, with a possible D match to TRBD1 (7 bases). CDR1 and CDR2 from the germline V gene are LNHDA and SQIVND (reference sequence). CDR3 size: 15 residues. V gave up 4 bases and J gave up 10 bases, with 20 bases separating them. Written as DNA, the CDR3 is TGTGCCAGTAGTACCACAGGGGCCCCCGGGGGAGAGCAGTTCTTC. Amino acid sequence: CASSTTGAPGGEQFF. The full variable domain, with the rest looked up from reference TRBV19 and TRBJ2-1, is DGGITQSPKYLFRKEGQNVTLSCEQNLNHDAMYWYRQDPGQGLRLIYYSQIVNDFQKGDIAEGYSVSREKKESFPLTVTSAQKNPTAFYLCASSTTGAPGGEQFFGPGTRLTVL.

The CDR3 DNA is TGTGCCAGCACGGAGACCGGACAGAAGTACACTGAAGCTTTCTTT. It specifies CASTETGQKYTEAFF. The V call is TRBV28, the J call TRBJ1-1; weak D call: TRBD1 (6 bases). The V gene's germline CDR1 is MDHEN and CDR2 SYDVKM. CDR3 length: 15 residues. V lost 7 bases and J lost 3, with 18 bases in between.

The chain employs TRBV6-5 and TRBJ2-1; the match to TRBD1 covers 11 bases. CDR3 length: 15 amino acids. With V trimmed by 7 bases and J by 6 bases, 8 bases remained unmatched. Germline V gene sequence: CDR1 MNHEY, CDR2 SVGAGI. Here the CDR3 DNA reads TGTGCCAGCATCTTCGGACAGGGGGCCTCCAATGAGCAGTTCTTC. This encodes CASIFGQGASNEQFF.

The genes are TRBV6-2 or TRBV6-3 and TRBJ1-4, with 7 bases identical to TRBD1. The CDR3 length is 16 residues. The germline V gene encodes CDR1 MNHEY and CDR2 SVGEGT. V shed 2 bases and J 6 bases; nucleotides not matched to a gene: 9. In nucleotides, the CDR3 is TGTGCCAGCAGTTACCCGAAGGGACAGCCAGATGAAAAACTGTTTTTT. Translated: CASSYPKGQPDEKLFF.

In DNA form, the CDR3 reads TGTGCCAGCAGCGTAGGGTCAGGGTGGAGCACAGATACGCAGTATTTT. This sequence encodes CASSVGSGWSTDTQYF. The rearrangement links TRBV9 to TRBJ2-3, with D possibly matching TRBD1 (5 bases). V lost 0 bases and J 0 bases, leaving 11 bases between the germline ends. From germline, CDR1 is SGDLS and CDR2 YYNGEE. The CDR3 extends over 16 amino acids.